This T cell receptor beta chain was retrieved from a study of OX40 agonist ivuxolimab in advanced cancers. Study summary: Those enrolled were 70% to 85% male, with a mean age of 60 years and ages from roughly 23 to 79.

This CDR3 spans 15 amino acids. The V gene's germline CDR1 is MGHDK and CDR2 SYGVNS. V shed 4 bases and J shed 5 bases, with 18 bases lying between them. The data were produced by immunoSEQ multiplex PCR, yet TCRdb's version contains in-frame clones alone and is incomplete. The table records 150,000 to 170,000 clones, 90% to 95% of them present only once. The input for sequencing was CD4+ or CD8+ T cells sorted from blood, taken in a trial of the OX40 agonist ivuxolimab. The clonotype comes from an adult with an advanced solid tumor such as melanoma, head and neck, liver or kidney cancer. The V call is TRBV25-1, the J call TRBJ2-7, with a possible D match to TRBD1 (5 bases). CDR3 in amino acids: CASSAKRGLVNEQYF. The CDR3 DNA sequence: TGTGCCAGCAGTGCCAAAAGGGGCCTTGTAAACGAGCAGTACTTC.